Shown below are 15 T cell receptor beta chains from a single sample sequenced in a study of Graves' ophthalmopathy and Graves' hyperthyroidism. Transcripts of RNA were the source for amplifying TCR beta CDR3 regions. The first round was an RT-PCR with HTBI primers, and the second round was a multiplex PCR. TCRdb re-analysed the multiplex PCR reads in MiXCR, keeping a single row per CDR3 protein. The sample includes some 380,000 distinct CDR3 sequences, 15% of them seen just once. Sequencing was done on a sample of peripheral blood. Receptors originate from a woman between 18 and 29 years old with stable Graves' hyperthyroidism.

This clonotype was recorded at least ten times. J is TRBJ2-7 and V is TRBV19; D unresolved. The germline V gene has CDR1 LNHDA and CDR2 SQIVND (reference sequence). Deletions cut 3 bases from V and 7 bases from J, with 13 bases between. CDR3 length equals 13 residues. CDR3 protein: CASSIPPGREQYF. The CDR3 nucleotides read TGTGCCAGTAGTATCCCTCCAGGTCGTGAGCAGTACTTC.

There are a few counts of this clonotype. The rearrangement joins TRBV5-1 to TRBJ1-6; possibly TRBD1 for D (5 bases). This CDR3 contains 14 residues. Per germline, CDR1 SGHRS and CDR2 YFSETQ. V dropped 2 bases and J dropped 6 bases, with 9 bases sitting between them. CDR3 coding DNA: TGCGCCAGCAGCTTCGGGGCCCCTAATTCACCCCTCCACTTT. It yields the protein CASSFGAPNSPLHF.

This clonotype was picked up many times. The J gene is TRBJ1-2, the V gene TRBV2, with a possible D match to TRBD1 (5 bases). The CDR3 has 14 residues. V was clipped by 4 bases and J by 1 base, with 10 bases between them. Per the germline V gene, CDR1 is SNHLY and CDR2 is FYNNEI. The CDR3 bases are TGTGCCAGCAGTGCCGAGGGACTTAACTATGGCTACACCTTC. This encodes CASSAEGLNYGYTF.

This clonotype was counted many times. V gene TRBV12-3 or TRBV12-4 combines with J gene TRBJ2-2; TRBD2 is a possible D gene (6 bases). The CDR3 runs to 13 residues. V gave up 5 bases and J gave up 8 bases, with 12 bases separating them. The CDR3 region is CASSKLALGELFF. The CDR3 coding sequence is TGTGCCAGCAGTAAGCTAGCGCTTGGGGAGCTGTTTTTT.

This clonotype has a count of ten or more. CDR3 DNA: TGTGCCAGCAGTGAAGCGCTTTGCCCGCCGGGGGATGACTATGGCTACACCTTC. Residues: CASSEALCPPGDDYGYTF. This chain connects TRBV2 to TRBJ1-2; a possible D gene is TRBD1 (5 bases). This CDR3 has 18 amino acids. Trimming stripped 0 bases from V and 3 bases from J, with 20 bases between. Per germline, CDR1 SNHLY and CDR2 FYNNEI. The complete variable domain, with remaining parts taken from reference TRBV2 and TRBJ1-2, reads EPEVTQTPSHQVTQMGQEVILRCVPISNHLYFYWYRQILGQKVEFLVSFYNNEISEKSEIFDDQFSVERPDGSNFTLKIRSTKLEDSAMYFCASSEALCPPGDDYGYTFGSGTRLTVV.

At least ten counts were recorded for this clonotype. J is TRBJ2-7 and V is TRBV27; 8 bases fit TRBD1. CDR1 and CDR2 from the germline V gene are MNHEY and SMNVEV (reference sequence). V gave up 4 bases and J gave up 6 bases; unmatched junction bases: 5. This CDR3 is 13 amino acids long. CDR3 nucleotides: TGTGCCAGCAGTTCCTCGGGACAGGCCGAGCAGTACTTC. Encoded protein: CASSSSGQAEQYF.

This clonotype is labeled as medium-sized. The genes are TRBV12-3 or TRBV12-4 and TRBJ1-1; D unresolved. With 6 bases removed from V and 1 base from J, the gap between germline ends came to 6 bases. This CDR3 spans 12 amino acids. The CDR3 is CASSSSNTEAFF. The CDR3 DNA sequence: TGTGCCAGCAGCTCCTCGAACACTGAAGCTTTCTTT.

This clonotype showed up many times. This chain connects TRBV29-1 to TRBJ1-2; TRBD1 might be the D (5 bases). Trimming cost V 2 bases and J 8 bases, with 15 bases left between them. Germline CDR1 SQVTM, CDR2 ANQGSEA. The CDR3 consists of 13 residues. CDR3 nucleotide sequence: TGCAGCGTTGAATTAGCAGGGTCGGGCGGCTACACCTTC. Translating it yields CSVELAGSGGYTF.

This clonotype was recorded many times. The V call is TRBV24-1, the J call TRBJ1-2; a possible D gene is TRBD1 (5 bases). Looked up from germline, CDR1 is KGHDR and CDR2 is SFDVKD. The CDR3 loop spans 13 amino acids. With 1 base removed from V and 7 bases from J, the gap between germline ends came to 9 bases. This chain's CDR3 is CATSDLEGLGYTF. CDR3 DNA: TGTGCCACCAGTGATTTAGAGGGGCTTGGCTACACCTTC.

The rearrangement links TRBV6-2 or TRBV6-3 to TRBJ1-1; D unresolved. The CDR3 has 13 residues. Germline values: CDR1 MNHEY, CDR2 SVGEGT. The V end lost 2 bases, the J end lost 4 bases, and 8 bases lay between the germline ends. CDR3 sequence (DNA): TGTGCCAGCAGTTACGGTAGTTTCACTGAAGCTTTCTTT. As protein: CASSYGSFTEAFF.

The chain recombines TRBV20-1 with TRBJ2-2, with 9 bases matching TRBD2. This CDR3 has 17 amino acids. The germline CDR1 and CDR2 sequences are DFQATT and SNEGSKA (reference sequence). Germline trimming cut 0 bases from V and 2 bases from J; bases unmatched to any gene: 7. CDR3 DNA sequence: TGCAGTGCTAGAGATCCGCGGGGGGGCGGAAACACCGGGGAGCTGTTTTTT. This gives the protein CSARDPRGGGNTGELFF.

This clonotype occurred many times. This chain uses TRBV6-5 with TRBJ2-2; a possible D gene is TRBD2 (5 bases). The CDR3 totals 15 residues. V lost 4 bases, J lost 5 bases, and 14 bases lay in between. Germline values: CDR1 MNHEY, CDR2 SVGAGI. The DNA for the CDR3 is TGTGCCAGCAGTTTCCTCTTACCGGGGACCGGGGAGCTGTTTTTT. Protein sequence: CASSFLLPGTGELFF.

This clonotype was detected ten times or more. V is TRBV2 and J is TRBJ2-7; a possible D gene is TRBD1 (5 bases). Germline CDR1 SNHLY, CDR2 FYNNEI. This CDR3 has 15 residues. V was shortened by 3 bases and J by 7 bases, with 19 bases between the two germline ends. CDR3 in amino acids: CASSESRLARGEQYF. CDR3 bases: TGTGCCAGCAGTGAGTCTAGACTGGCTAGGGGAGAGCAGTACTTC.

This clonotype was observed at least ten times. The V and J genes are TRBV25-1 and TRBJ1-1; D unclear. The V gene's germline CDR1 is MGHDK and CDR2 SYGVNS. With 3 bases removed from V and 11 bases from J, the gap between germline ends came to 13 bases. There are 12 residues in the CDR3. The CDR3 sequence is CASSEPNSAAFF. The CDR3 coding sequence is TGTGCCAGCAGTGAGCCAAATTCTGCCGCTTTCTTT.

This clonotype was picked up many times. The chain is built from TRBV4-2 and TRBJ1-5; D uncertain. The V end was cut by 0 bases, the J end by 10 bases, with 7 bases between. CDR3 length equals 12 residues. Germline V gene lookup returns CDR1 LGHNA and CDR2 YNFKEQ. As DNA, the CDR3 is TGTGCCAGCAGCCAAGAGGCAGGACCCCAGCATTTT. Translating it yields CASSQEAGPQHF.